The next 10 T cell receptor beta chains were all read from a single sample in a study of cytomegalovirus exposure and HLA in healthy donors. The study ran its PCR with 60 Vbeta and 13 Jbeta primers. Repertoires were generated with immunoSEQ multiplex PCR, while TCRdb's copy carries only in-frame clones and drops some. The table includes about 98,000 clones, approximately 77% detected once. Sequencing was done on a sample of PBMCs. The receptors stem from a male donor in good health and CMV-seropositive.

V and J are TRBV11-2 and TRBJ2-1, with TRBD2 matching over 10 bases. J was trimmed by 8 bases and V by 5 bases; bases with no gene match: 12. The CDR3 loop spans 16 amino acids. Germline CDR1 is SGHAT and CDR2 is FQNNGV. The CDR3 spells CASSPIKREGRYEQFF. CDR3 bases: TGTGCCAGCAGCCCTATCAAGCGGGAGGGCCGATATGAGCAGTTCTTC.

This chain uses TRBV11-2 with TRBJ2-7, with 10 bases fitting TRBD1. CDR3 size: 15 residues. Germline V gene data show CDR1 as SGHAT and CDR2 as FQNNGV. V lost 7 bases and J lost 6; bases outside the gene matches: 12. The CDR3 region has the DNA TGTGCCAGCAAGGACGGACAGGGGGACCTTCGCGAGCAGTACTTC. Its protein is CASKDGQGDLREQYF. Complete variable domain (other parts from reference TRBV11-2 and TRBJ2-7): EAGVAQSPRYKIIEKRQSVAFWCNPISGHATLYWYQQILGQGPKLLIQFQNNGVVDDSQLPKDRFSAERLKGVDSTLKIQPAKLEDSAVYLCASKDGQGDLREQYFGPGTRLTVT.

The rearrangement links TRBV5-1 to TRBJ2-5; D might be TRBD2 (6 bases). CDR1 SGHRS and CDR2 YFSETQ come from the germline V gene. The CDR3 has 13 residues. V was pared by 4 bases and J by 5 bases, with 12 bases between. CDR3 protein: CASSPGRMETQYF. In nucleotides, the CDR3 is TGCGCCAGCAGCCCAGGGAGGATGGAGACCCAGTACTTC.

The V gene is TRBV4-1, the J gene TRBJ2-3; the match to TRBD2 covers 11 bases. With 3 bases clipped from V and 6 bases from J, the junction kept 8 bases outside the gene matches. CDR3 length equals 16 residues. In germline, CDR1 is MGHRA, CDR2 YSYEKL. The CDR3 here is CASSQVLAGVTDTQYF. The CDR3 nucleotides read TGCGCCAGCAGCCAGGTACTAGCGGGAGTTACGGATACGCAGTATTTT.

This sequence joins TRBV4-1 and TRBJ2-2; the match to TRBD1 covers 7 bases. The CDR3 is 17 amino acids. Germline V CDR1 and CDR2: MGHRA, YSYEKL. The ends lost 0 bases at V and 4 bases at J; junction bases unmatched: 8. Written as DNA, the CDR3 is TGCGCCAGCAGCCAAGATCGGGCCAGGGGGAGCACCGGGGAGCTGTTTTTT. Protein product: CASSQDRARGSTGELFF.

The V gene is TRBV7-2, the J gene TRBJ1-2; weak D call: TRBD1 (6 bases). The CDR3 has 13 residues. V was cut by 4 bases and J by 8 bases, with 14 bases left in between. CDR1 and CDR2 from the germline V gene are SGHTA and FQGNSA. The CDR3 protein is CASSSQSQGGYTF. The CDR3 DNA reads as TGTGCCAGCAGCTCCCAGTCACAGGGCGGCTACACCTTC. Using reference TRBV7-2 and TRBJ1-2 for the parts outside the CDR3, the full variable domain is GAGVSQSPSNKVTEKGKDVELRCDPISGHTALYWYRQSLGQGLEFLIYFQGNSAPDKSGLPSDRFSAERTGGSVSTLTIQRTQQEDSAVYLCASSSQSQGGYTFGSGTRLTVV.

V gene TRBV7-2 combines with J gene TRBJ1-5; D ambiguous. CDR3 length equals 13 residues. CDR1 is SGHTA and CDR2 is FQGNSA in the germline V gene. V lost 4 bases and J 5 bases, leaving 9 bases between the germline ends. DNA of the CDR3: TGTGCCAGCAGCTCGAACACCCATCAGCCCCAGCATTTT. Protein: CASSSNTHQPQHF.

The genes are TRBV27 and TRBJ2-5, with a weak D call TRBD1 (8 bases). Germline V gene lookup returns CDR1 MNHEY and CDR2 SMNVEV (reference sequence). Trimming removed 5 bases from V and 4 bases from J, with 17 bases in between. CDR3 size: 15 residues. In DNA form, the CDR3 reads TGTGCCAGCAGTGCCCATACAGGGGGGGCAGAGACCCAGTACTTC. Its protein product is CASSAHTGGAETQYF.

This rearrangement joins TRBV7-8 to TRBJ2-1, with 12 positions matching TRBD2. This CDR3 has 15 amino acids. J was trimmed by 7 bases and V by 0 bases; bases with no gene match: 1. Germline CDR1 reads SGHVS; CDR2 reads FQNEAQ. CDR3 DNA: TGTGCCAGCAGCTTAGCCGGACTAGCGGGAAATGAGCAGTTCTTC. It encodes CASSLAGLAGNEQFF. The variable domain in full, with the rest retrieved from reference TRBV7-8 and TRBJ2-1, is GAGVSQSPRYKVAKRGQDVALRCDPISGHVSLFWYQQALGQGPEFLTYFQNEAQLDKSGLPSDRFFAERPEGSVSTLKIQRTQQEDSAVYLCASSLAGLAGNEQFFGPGTRLTVL.

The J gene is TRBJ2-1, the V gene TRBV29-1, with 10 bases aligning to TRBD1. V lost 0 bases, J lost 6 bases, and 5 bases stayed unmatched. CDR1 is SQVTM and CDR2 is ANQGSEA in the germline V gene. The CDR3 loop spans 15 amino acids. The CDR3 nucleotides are TGCAGCGTTGAAGATCGGGACAGGGGCCTCAATGAGCAGTTCTTC. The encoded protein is CSVEDRDRGLNEQFF.